Sequencing of this TCR beta chain was carried out in a study of shared clonotypes between healthy human individuals. Study-level information: Samples came from a couple of female and three male donors aged 18 to 49. Three plates each covered CD4 naive and memory; CD8 naive two, CD8 memory one.

The authors' processing: Filtering of immunoSEQ junctional sequences could not match full-length read filtering. Libraries were prepared by immunoSEQ multiplex PCR; TCRdb keeps only in-frame clonotypes and omits some of them. The V and J calls and clone size come from that table; D and trimming were worked out from the DNA. The sample has some 2.1 million clones, over 85% seen once. Between the trimmed V and J ends, which lost 0 bases and 3 bases, there was a span of 16 bases. Germline-derived CDR1 and CDR2 are SGHKS and YYEKEE (reference sequence). This CDR3 region has 17 residues. Naive CD8 cells were CD45RO-negative, positively selected for CCR7, excluding terminally differentiated effector memory CD45RA+ cells. This clone was seen only once.

V is TRBV5-5 and J is TRBJ1-5; D is perhaps TRBD1 (5 bases). This receptor was taken from a man younger than 35 in good health. Some clones in this sample may be carry-over from other donors' samples. The sequenced sample consisted of naive CD8+ T cells from PBMCs. CDR3 sequence (DNA): TGTGCCAGCAGCTTGGCCGCCAGGGCGGGGTACAATCAGCCCCAGCATTTT. Translating it yields CASSLAARAGYNQPQHF.